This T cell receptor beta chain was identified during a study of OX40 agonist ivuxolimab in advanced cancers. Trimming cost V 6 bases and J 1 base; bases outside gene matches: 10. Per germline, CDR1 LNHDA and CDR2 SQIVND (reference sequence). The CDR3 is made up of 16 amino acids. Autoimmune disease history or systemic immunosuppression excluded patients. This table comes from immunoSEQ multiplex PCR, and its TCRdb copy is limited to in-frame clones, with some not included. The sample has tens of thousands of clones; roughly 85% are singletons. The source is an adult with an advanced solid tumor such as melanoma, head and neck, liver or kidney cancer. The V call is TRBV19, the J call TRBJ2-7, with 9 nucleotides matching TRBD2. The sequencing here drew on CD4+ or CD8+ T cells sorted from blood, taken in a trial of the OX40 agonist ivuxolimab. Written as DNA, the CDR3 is TGTGCCAGTAGCCCCAGGGCAGCGGGGGGTTCCTACGAGCAGTACTTC. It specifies CASSPRAAGGSYEQYF.